The 32 T cell receptor beta chains below were found in one sample sequenced in a study of T-cell memory formation after mild COVID-19. Each CDR3 protein gets one entry after TCRdb re-called the 5' RACE reads with MiXCR. Among some 410,000 distinct CDR3 sequences, 20% to 30% were seen once, and the ten largest hold around 13%. Sequenced: PBMCs or a T cell subset sorted from them (not recorded which). The receptor set was obtained from an adult woman who had mild COVID-19 (a few samples of this study predate the infection). Cell type and time point are not known.

The chain is built from TRBV7-8 and TRBJ2-1; tentative D call: TRBD2 (6 bases). Trimming cost V 5 bases and J 1 base, with 30 bases left between them. The germline CDR1 and CDR2 sequences are SGHVS and FQNEAQ. The CDR3 sequence is 21 residues long. The CDR3 sequence: CASSPQGGDQELSQSYNEQFF. Written as DNA, the CDR3 is TGTGCCAGCAGCCCTCAGGGCGGGGATCAGGAACTCTCCCAGTCCTACAATGAGCAGTTCTTC.

The sample holds a few counts of this clonotype. V is TRBV6-1 and J is TRBJ2-7; the match to TRBD2 covers 7 bases. Germline CDR1 and CDR2: MNHNS and SASEGT. This CDR3 comprises 15 residues. With V trimmed by 1 base and J by 2 bases, 5 bases remained unmatched. The CDR3 nucleotides read TGTGCCAGCAGTGAAGGACTAGCAGGAACCTACGAGCAGTACTTC. It is translated as CASSEGLAGTYEQYF.

The table lists this clonotype with a few counts. The rearrangement joins TRBV7-9 to TRBJ2-3; TRBD1 might be the D (5 bases). The CDR3 is 13 residues long. The germline V and J ends were trimmed by 1 base and 12 bases, with 14 bases remaining between them. Per germline, CDR1 SEHNR and CDR2 FQNEAQ (reference sequence). The CDR3 coding sequence is TGTGCCAGCAGCTTAGAGGTGCAGGGTATTCAGTATTTT. Translation: CASSLEVQGIQYF.

The sample holds a few counts of this clonotype. This sequence joins TRBV5-1 and TRBJ2-1, with D perhaps TRBD2 (5 bases). The CDR3 runs 14 residues. V gave up 0 bases and J gave up 8 bases, with 12 bases separating them. CDR1 is SGHRS and CDR2 is YFSETQ in the germline V gene. The CDR3 loop is CASSLDGNFDEQFF. CDR3 DNA: TGCGCCAGCAGCTTGGACGGGAATTTCGATGAGCAGTTCTTC.

This clonotype was seen a handful of times. The chain recombines TRBV20-1 with TRBJ2-7, with D unresolved. The CDR3 runs 11 residues. V was cut by 6 bases and J by 8 bases, with 14 bases left in between. Germline V lookup: CDR1 DFQATT, CDR2 SNEGSKA (reference sequence). The CDR3 is CSAAHVGKQYF. The CDR3 DNA reads TGCAGTGCCGCCCACGTAGGGAAGCAGTACTTC.

The DNA for the CDR3 is TGTGCCAGCAGCGCGACAGGTTCGGGCGAGCAGTACTTC. It yields the protein CASSATGSGEQYF. V usage is TRBV7-3 and J usage is TRBJ2-7, with D tentatively TRBD1 (6 bases). The CDR3 length is 13 residues. V was trimmed by 5 bases and J by 6 bases, leaving 14 bases between them. CDR1 and CDR2 from the germline V gene are SGHTA and FQGTGA.

The V and J genes are TRBV12-3 or TRBV12-4 and TRBJ1-1; no firm D call. The CDR3 consists of 16 residues. V was cut by 2 bases and J by 0 bases, with 13 bases left in between. The DNA of the CDR3 is TGTGCCAGCAGTTTATTGATCGCGAGGATGAACACTGAAGCTTTCTTT. Its translation: CASSLLIARMNTEAFF.

The chain couples TRBV12-3 or TRBV12-4 to TRBJ2-7; 11 nucleotides line up with TRBD1. The CDR3 has 15 amino acids. The V segment lost 5 bases and the J segment 2 bases; nucleotides outside the gene matches: 5. CDR3: CASSPRDRGAYEQYF. The CDR3 bases are TGTGCCAGCAGTCCCCGGGACAGGGGGGCCTACGAGCAGTACTTC.

The V gene is TRBV9, the J gene TRBJ2-6, with TRBD2 as a possible D gene (6 bases). V dropped 0 bases and J dropped 0 bases, with 16 bases sitting between them. The CDR3 spans 19 residues. Germline assignment: CDR1 SGDLS and CDR2 YYNGEE. CDR3 in DNA: TGTGCCAGCAGCGTAGCTATGATAGCGGAAGGCTCTGGGGCCAACGTCCTGACTTTC. This sequence encodes CASSVAMIAEGSGANVLTF.

This clonotype was counted a few times. The CDR3 coding sequence is TGCAGTGCTAGAGGACGAAGGGTGACCGAGCAGTACTTC. Translating it yields CSARGRRVTEQYF. V usage is TRBV20-1 and J usage is TRBJ2-7; D unresolved. Germline loops: CDR1 DFQATT, CDR2 SNEGSKA (reference sequence). CDR3 length: 13 amino acids. V lost 1 base and J lost 6, with 13 bases in between.

This clonotype was picked up many times. The chain recombines TRBV24-1 with TRBJ2-1, with D possibly being TRBD1 (5 bases). V was shortened by 1 base and J by 3 bases, with 12 bases between the two germline ends. Per germline, CDR1 KGHDR and CDR2 SFDVKD. The CDR3 has 16 residues. The CDR3 DNA sequence: TGTGCCACCAGTGATTTTGGCAGGGCTAGCTACAATGAGCAGTTCTTC. This codes for CATSDFGRASYNEQFF.

The chain employs TRBV4-2 and TRBJ2-1; D is possibly TRBD2 (5 bases). V lost 3 bases and J 3 bases, leaving 18 bases between the germline ends. CDR1 is LGHNA, CDR2 YNFKEQ, per germline. This CDR3 region has 17 residues. CDR3 region: CASSQDDSSGLYNEQFF. CDR3 in DNA: TGTGCCAGCAGCCAGGACGACTCGAGCGGTCTCTACAATGAGCAGTTCTTC.

The chain is built from TRBV2 and TRBJ1-1; D remains unclear. The V end was cut by 6 bases, the J end by 3 bases, with 8 bases between. Germline CDR1 is SNHLY and CDR2 is FYNNEI. The CDR3 length is 12 residues. The CDR3 DNA follows: TGTGCCAGCAGGAGGGAGGACACTGAAGCTTTCTTT. Translation: CASRREDTEAFF. Supplemented by reference TRBV2 and TRBJ1-1, the full variable domain reads EPEVTQTPSHQVTQMGQEVILRCVPISNHLYFYWYRQILGQKVEFLVSFYNNEISEKSEIFDDQFSVERPDGSNFTLKIRSTKLEDSAMYFCASRREDTEAFFGQGTRLTVV.

This clonotype was observed many times. The V gene is TRBV10-3, the J gene TRBJ2-5; D gene ambiguous. Per the germline V gene, CDR1 is ENHRY and CDR2 is SYGVKD. The CDR3 runs 13 residues. V was cut by 0 bases and J by 7 bases, with 9 bases left in between. CDR3 nucleotides: TGTGCCATCAGTGAGTCGGAGCAGGCGACCCAGTACTTC. It yields the protein CAISESEQATQYF.

The chain recombines TRBV11-2 with TRBJ2-3; D is possibly TRBD2 (5 bases). The germline gives CDR1 SGHAT, CDR2 FQNNGV. V dropped 2 bases and J dropped 4 bases, with 13 bases sitting between them. The CDR3 is made up of 15 amino acids. In DNA, the CDR3 is TGTGCCAGCAGCTTATCCGGGGTTCGCTCAGATACGCAGTATTTT. It is translated as CASSLSGVRSDTQYF.

This chain links TRBV5-1 with TRBJ2-2, with a tentative D call TRBD2 (6 bases). This CDR3 contains 16 residues. V was shortened by 1 base and J by 3 bases, with 13 bases between the two germline ends. The V gene's germline CDR1 is SGHRS and CDR2 YFSETQ. The CDR3 region is CASSLPSAGYTGELFF. The CDR3 nucleotides are TGCGCCAGCAGCTTGCCTTCGGCGGGATACACCGGGGAGCTGTTTTTT.

The chain combines TRBV30 with TRBJ1-6; 7 bases match TRBD1. V shed 1 base and J 6 bases; nucleotides not matched to a gene: 6. Germline values: CDR1 GTSNPN, CDR2 SVGIG (reference sequence). The CDR3 runs 15 residues. Here the CDR3 DNA reads TGTGCCTGGAGTGCGCCGGGACAGCTTAATTCACCCCTCCACTTT. The encoded protein is CAWSAPGQLNSPLHF.

This chain joins TRBV7-8 and TRBJ2-1, with TRBD2 identical over 7 bases. Per the germline V gene, CDR1 is SGHVS and CDR2 is FQNEAQ. The CDR3 is made up of 17 amino acids. The junction had 15 bases not matched to a gene; V was cut back by 3 bases and J by 7 bases. The CDR3 is CASSFEGAGLLRNEQFF. The CDR3 bases are TGTGCCAGCAGCTTCGAGGGAGCGGGACTGCTGAGAAATGAGCAGTTCTTC. Using reference TRBV7-8 and TRBJ2-1 for the parts outside the CDR3, the full variable domain is GAGVSQSPRYKVAKRGQDVALRCDPISGHVSLFWYQQALGQGPEFLTYFQNEAQLDKSGLPSDRFFAERPEGSVSTLKIQRTQQEDSAVYLCASSFEGAGLLRNEQFFGPGTRLTVL.

The table lists this clonotype with a count of one. The V and J genes are TRBV5-1 and TRBJ2-3, with D possibly called TRBD1 or TRBD2 (5 bases each). Germline loops: CDR1 SGHRS, CDR2 YFSETQ. The CDR3 contains 16 residues. Trimming removed 3 bases from V and 2 bases from J, with 16 bases in between. For the CDR3, the DNA is TGCGCCAGCAGCTCTGCAAGGGGACCAGTCACAGATACGCAGTATTTT. Protein: CASSSARGPVTDTQYF.

This clonotype was counted only a few times. This sequence joins TRBV7-9 and TRBJ2-3; weak D call: TRBD1 (6 bases). V dropped 5 bases and J dropped 0 bases, with 12 bases sitting between them. The CDR3 spans 15 residues. Germline V gene data show CDR1 as SEHNR and CDR2 as FQNEAQ (reference sequence). This CDR3 is CASSIGQFSTDTQYF. The CDR3 DNA follows: TGTGCCAGCAGCATCGGACAGTTTAGCACAGATACGCAGTATTTT. The complete variable domain, with remaining parts taken from reference TRBV7-9 and TRBJ2-3, reads DTGVSQNPRHKITKRGQNVTFRCDPISEHNRLYWYRQTLGQGPEFLTYFQNEAQLEKSRLLSDRFSAERPKGSFSTLEIQRTEQGDSAMYLCASSIGQFSTDTQYFGPGTRLTVL.

This clonotype has a handful of counts. The CDR3 is CASSLFGTDTQYF. DNA for the CDR3: TGCGCCAGCAGCTTATTTGGGACAGATACGCAGTATTTT. The rearrangement joins TRBV5-1 to TRBJ2-3; D not certain. Trimming stripped 2 bases from V and 3 bases from J, with 7 bases between. The germline V gene encodes CDR1 SGHRS and CDR2 YFSETQ. CDR3 length: 13 residues.

The chain has TRBV24-1 and TRBJ2-3; 11 bases map to TRBD2. V lost 4 bases to trimming and J lost 1 base; unmatched junction nucleotides: 12. The length of the CDR3 is 19 residues. Germline V lookup: CDR1 KGHDR, CDR2 SFDVKD. In nucleotides, the CDR3 is TGTGCCACCAGTGACCTTGGACTAGCGGGCGCCACAGGCACAGATACGCAGTATTTT. It codes for CATSDLGLAGATGTDTQYF.

A few counts support this clonotype. Compared with germline, one end of the junction differs, possibly owing to a read error. This chain connects TRBV7-9 to TRBJ2-7, with 11 bases identical to TRBD2. The CDR3 loop spans 13 amino acids. CDR1 is SEHNR, CDR2 FQNEAQ, per germline (reference sequence). CDR3 region: CASSLGSSGGTDF. Written as DNA, the CDR3 is TGTGCCAGCAGCTTAGGGTCTAGCGGGGGGACTGACTTC.

The chain couples TRBV12-3 or TRBV12-4 to TRBJ1-1; 7 positions agree with TRBD1. The CDR3 sequence is 14 residues long. Trimming removed 3 bases from V and 4 bases from J; junction bases left unmatched: 5. CDR3 sequence reads: CASSFLTGVTEAFF. The CDR3 coding sequence is TGTGCCAGCAGTTTCCTCACAGGGGTCACTGAAGCTTTCTTT.

This chain uses TRBV27 with TRBJ2-1, with D uncertain. This CDR3 has 13 amino acids. Trimming left V 5 bases short and J 6 bases short, with 11 bases between. Germline V CDR1 and CDR2: MNHEY, SMNVEV (reference sequence). Here the CDR3 DNA reads TGTGCCAGCAGTGATCCAGCTGCCAATGAGCAGTTCTTC. It encodes CASSDPAANEQFF.

The chain joins TRBV30 to TRBJ1-1, with D possibly being TRBD1 (6 bases). This CDR3 contains 14 residues. Germline V lookup: CDR1 GTSNPN, CDR2 SVGIG (reference sequence). V was clipped by 3 bases and J by 5 bases, with 16 bases between them. The CDR3 coding sequence is TGTGCCTGGAGCCCCATACAGGGATGGACTGAAGCTTTCTTT. Residues: CAWSPIQGWTEAFF.

This clonotype was detected a few times. The V and J genes are TRBV12-3 or TRBV12-4 and TRBJ2-3; 7 bases map to TRBD1. Unmatched junction bases numbered 4, after V lost 3 bases and J lost 4 bases. The CDR3 covers 14 residues. CDR3 region: CASSFLTGADTQYF. The CDR3, as DNA: TGTGCCAGCAGTTTCCTAACAGGGGCAGATACGCAGTATTTT.

This rearrangement joins TRBV5-5 to TRBJ1-1; D is undetermined. V lost 3 bases and J lost 6, with 9 bases in between. The CDR3 loop spans 12 amino acids. The germline CDR1 and CDR2 sequences are SGHKS and YYEKEE (reference sequence). The CDR3 coding sequence is TGTGCCAGCAGCTCGCCCAGCCCTGAAGCTTTCTTT. It is translated as CASSSPSPEAFF. The whole variable domain, filled in from reference TRBV5-5 and TRBJ1-1, reads DAGVTQSPTHLIKTRGQQVTLRCSPISGHKSVSWYQQVLGQGPQFIFQYYEKEERGRGNFPDRFSARQFPNYSSELNVNALLLGDSALYLCASSSPSPEAFFGQGTRLTVV.

The table lists this clonotype with a few counts. The gene calls are TRBV7-9 and TRBJ1-1, with 7 bases aligning to TRBD1. The germline CDR1 and CDR2 sequences are SEHNR and FQNEAQ (reference sequence). The V and J ends lost 3 bases and 3 bases, in that order; junction bases with no gene match: 4. This CDR3 contains 14 residues. The CDR3 spells CASSLEGQYTEAFF. The CDR3 DNA is TGTGCCAGCAGCTTGGAGGGACAGTACACTGAAGCTTTCTTT.

This chain links TRBV29-1 with TRBJ1-2; no clear D gene. Germline V gene lookup returns CDR1 SQVTM and CDR2 ANQGSEA. This CDR3 has 12 residues. Deletions cut 4 bases from V and 1 base from J, with 7 bases between. CDR3 coding DNA: TGCAGCGTTGGCCACCATAACTATGGCTACACCTTC. Encoded protein: CSVGHHNYGYTF.

The chain combines TRBV9 with TRBJ2-2, with 9 bases fitting TRBD1. CDR1 SGDLS and CDR2 YYNGEE come from the germline V gene. V lost 4 bases, J lost 3 bases, and 10 bases stayed unmatched. The CDR3 is made up of 17 amino acids. CDR3 bases: TGTGCCAGCAGCCCAAAATTTACAGGGGGCTACACCGGGGAGCTGTTTTTT. This sequence encodes CASSPKFTGGYTGELFF.

The rearrangement uses TRBV27 and TRBJ2-7; TRBD1 matches at 7 bases. Unmatched junction bases numbered 4, after V lost 0 bases and J lost 2 bases. Germline CDR1 MNHEY, CDR2 SMNVEV (reference sequence). The CDR3 is 15 residues long. The CDR3 DNA is TGTGCCAGCAGTTTATCGGGACAGCCCCCCTACGAGCAGTACTTC. This sequence encodes CASSLSGQPPYEQYF.